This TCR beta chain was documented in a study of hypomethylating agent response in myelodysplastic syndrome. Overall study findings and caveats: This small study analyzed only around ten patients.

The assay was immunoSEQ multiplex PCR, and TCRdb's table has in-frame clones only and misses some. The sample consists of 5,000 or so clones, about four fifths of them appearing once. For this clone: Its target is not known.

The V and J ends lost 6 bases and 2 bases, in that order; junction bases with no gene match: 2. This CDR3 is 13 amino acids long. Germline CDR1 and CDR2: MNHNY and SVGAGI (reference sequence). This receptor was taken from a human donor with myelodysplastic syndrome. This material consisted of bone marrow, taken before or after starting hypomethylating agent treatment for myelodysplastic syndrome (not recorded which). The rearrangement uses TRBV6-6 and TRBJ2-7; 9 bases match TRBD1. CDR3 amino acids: CASRQGATYEQYF. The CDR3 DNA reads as TGTGCCAGCAGACAGGGGGCTACCTACGAGCAGTACTTC.